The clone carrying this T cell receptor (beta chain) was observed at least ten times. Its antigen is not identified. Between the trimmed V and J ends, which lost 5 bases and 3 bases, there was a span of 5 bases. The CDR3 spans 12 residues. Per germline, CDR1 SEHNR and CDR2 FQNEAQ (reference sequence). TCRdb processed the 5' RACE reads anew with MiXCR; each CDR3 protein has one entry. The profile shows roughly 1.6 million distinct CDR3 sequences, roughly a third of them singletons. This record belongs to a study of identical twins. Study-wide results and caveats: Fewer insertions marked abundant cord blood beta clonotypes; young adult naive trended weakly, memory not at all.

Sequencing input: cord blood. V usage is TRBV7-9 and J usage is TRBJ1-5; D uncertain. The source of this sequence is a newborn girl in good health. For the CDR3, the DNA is TGTGCCAGCAGCCCCGACAATCAGCCCCAGCATTTT. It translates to CASSPDNQPQHF.